This TCR beta chain was retrieved from a study of blood T cell repertoires in COVID-19. Germline CDR1 reads SGHKS; CDR2 reads YYEKEE (reference sequence). Trimming pared 5 bases from V and 3 bases from J, leaving 11 bases between. The CDR3 consists of 14 residues. The data were produced by immunoSEQ multiplex PCR, yet TCRdb's version contains in-frame clones alone and is incomplete. The table records fewer than 90,000 clones, 84% of them present only once. The receptor was derived from a man aged 70-80 years with acute or convalescent COVID-19. The genes are TRBV5-5 and TRBJ2-2, with a possible D match to TRBD1 (5 bases). The sample taken for sequencing was peripheral blood. CDR3 sequence (DNA): TGTGCCAGCAGGCTTGACAGCTACACCGGGGAGCTGTTTTTT. Protein sequence: CASRLDSYTGELFF.